The T cell receptor beta chain described here comes from a study of T cells in Graves' hyperthyroidism and ophthalmopathy. General study findings and limits: Also found in blood were most expanded thyroid clonotypes above 0.001.

The V gene's germline CDR1 is SGHTS and CDR2 YDEGEE. The ends were cut back, 0 bases at V and 3 bases at J, with 15 bases in the middle. The CDR3 totals 16 residues. This clonotype has ten or more counts. The antigen is unknown. Template material for amplifying TCR beta CDR3 regions consisted of RNA transcripts. A set of HTBI primers served as the primers for a first-round RT-PCR of the TCR CDR3. TCRdb reprocessed the multiplex PCR reads with MiXCR, giving one entry per CDR3 protein. The data show about 590,000 distinct CDR3 sequences, around 14% seen once. This chain connects TRBV5-8 to TRBJ1-1; perhaps TRBD1 as D (5 bases). This clonotype originated in a woman between 18 and 30 years old with Graves' ophthalmopathy. Sequences were obtained from blood. In DNA form, the CDR3 reads TGTGCCAGCAGCTTGGATTTCAGGGCCCTTGACACTGAAGCTTTCTTT. Residues: CASSLDFRALDTEAFF. The whole variable domain, remainder taken from reference TRBV5-8 and TRBJ1-1, is EAGVTQSPTHLIKTRGQQATLRCSPISGHTSVYWYQQALGLGLQFLLWYDEGEERNRGNFPPRFSGRQFPNYSSELNVNALELEDSALYLCASSLDFRALDTEAFFGQGTRLTVV.